This T cell receptor (beta chain) was profiled in a study of cytomegalovirus exposure and HLA in healthy donors. This PCR relied on a set of 60 Vbeta primers and 13 Jbeta primers. Assay: immunoSEQ multiplex PCR; the TCRdb copy retains only in-frame clones and omits some. This table holds fewer than 250,000 clones, roughly four fifths found once. V shed 2 bases and J shed 6 bases, with 13 bases lying between them. Per the germline V gene, CDR1 is SNHLY and CDR2 is FYNNEI. The CDR3 totals 15 residues. The sequenced material came from PBMCs. The clonotype was recovered from a woman between 50 and 59 years old in good health and CMV-seropositive. This chain links TRBV2 with TRBJ2-2, with D perhaps TRBD1 (5 bases). CDR3 protein: CASSERGPEPGELFF. CDR3 nucleotides: TGTGCCAGCAGTGAAAGGGGCCCGGAGCCCGGGGAGCTGTTTTTT.